This record concerns one TCR beta chain sequence. This clone showed up many times. Its antigen is unknown. Base qualities were left out, and no much larger clone turns up one base away. This sample is drawn from a study of control samples from healthy donors and cancer patients (dated by TCRdb to about 2020). Libraries were built with the immunoSEQ multiplex PCR assay. TCRdb mirrors the immuneACCESS table, restricted to in-frame sequences. Some clones are absent from its copies; in checked studies, under half trace to an unresolved V gene, and the reason for the others is unknown. The sample records about 89,000 clones, 86% of which are singletons. The ten largest clones add up to around 21% of the sample. V is pared back by 0 bases and J by 0 bases, with 7 bases lying between the germline termini. Spanning cysteine to phenylalanine, the CDR3 consists of 14 amino acids. The CDR3 DNA has 42 bases and is translated from base 1. The germline V gene (reference sequence) yields SGHNT for CDR1 and YYREEE for CDR2.

Recombination linked TRBV5-4 to TRBJ2-7; confidence is insufficient to name the D gene. The sequenced material came from blood. This TCR came from a man aged 25-45 years in good health. The CDR3 corresponds to CASSLDGISYEQYF. Read as DNA, the sequence is TGTGCCAGCAGCTTGGACGGAATCTCCTACGAGCAGTACTTC.